The 10 T cell receptor beta chains below were found in one sample sequenced in a study of T cells in Graves' hyperthyroidism and ophthalmopathy. The CDR3 regions of TCR beta were amplified from RNA transcripts. The HTBI primer set was used in a first-round RT-PCR of the TCR CDR3. TCRdb reprocessed the multiplex PCR reads with MiXCR, giving one entry per CDR3 protein. The sample has 250,000 to 300,000 distinct CDR3 sequences, about an eighth seen once. Sequencing input: blood. These TCRs come from a woman aged 25 to 39 with Graves' hyperthyroidism that later progressed to Graves' ophthalmopathy.

This clonotype was seen repeatedly, ten times or more. The V call is TRBV6-5, the J call TRBJ2-1; 7 bases align to TRBD1. V was pared by 6 bases and J by 10 bases, with 12 bases of the junction left unmatched. Germline CDR1 MNHEY, CDR2 SVGAGI. This CDR3 contains 14 residues. The CDR3 coding sequence is TGTGCCAGCAGCTTGGGACAGAGGGTATCGGAGCAGTTCTTC. This encodes CASSLGQRVSEQFF.

This clonotype was observed many times. J is TRBJ2-7 and V is TRBV30; 8 nucleotides line up with TRBD2. Germline loops: CDR1 GTSNPN, CDR2 SVGIG (reference sequence). Trimming cost V 5 bases and J 3 bases; bases outside gene matches: 6. This CDR3 has 13 amino acids. CDR3 DNA sequence: TGTGCCTGGGAGGGAGCGGGAGTCTACGAGCAGTACTTC. Encoded protein: CAWEGAGVYEQYF.

This clonotype was seen more than once but under ten times. CDR3 nucleotides: TGTGCCAGTAGTAAGGGGGTCCCCGGGACAGGGTACCCAGATACGCAGTATTTT. This translates into CASSKGVPGTGYPDTQYF. The J gene is TRBJ2-3, the V gene TRBV19, with 9 bases that match TRBD1. The V segment lost 4 bases and the J segment 4 bases; nucleotides outside the gene matches: 15. Germline CDR1 and CDR2: LNHDA and SQIVND (reference sequence). The length of the CDR3 is 18 residues.

In its sample, this clonotype was seen many times. The CDR3, as DNA: TGCAGTGCTAGCGGGACTAGCGGGAGTGGGGAGACCCAGTACTTC. It translates to CSASGTSGSGETQYF. The chain recombines TRBV20-1 with TRBJ2-5; 14 nucleotides agree with TRBD2. Germline-derived CDR1 and CDR2 are DFQATT and SNEGSKA (reference sequence). The CDR3 covers 15 residues. J was trimmed by 5 bases and V by 3 bases; bases with no gene match: 5.

This clonotype was observed at least ten times. The genes are TRBV15 and TRBJ2-7; D remains ambiguous. The germline CDR1 and CDR2 sequences are LNHNV and YYDKDF (reference sequence). V was clipped by 1 base and J by 4 bases, with 2 bases between them. The CDR3 totals 11 residues. The CDR3 nucleotides read TGTGCCACCAGCAGAGGTTACGAGCAGTACTTC. It specifies CATSRGYEQYF.

In this sample, this clonotype turned up many times. The V and J genes are TRBV12-3 or TRBV12-4 and TRBJ1-3; D is unclear. There are 16 residues in the CDR3. V was shortened by 2 bases and J by 0 bases, with 11 bases between the two germline ends. In DNA, the CDR3 is TGTGCCAGCAGTTTACTAGCCGCCGACTCTGGAAACACCATATATTTT. This encodes CASSLLAADSGNTIYF.

The J gene is TRBJ2-7, the V gene TRBV27; 8 bases are shared with TRBD1. The CDR3 length is 15 residues. Per the germline V gene, CDR1 is MNHEY and CDR2 is SMNVEV (reference sequence). V lost 0 bases, J lost 12 bases, and 13 bases stayed unmatched. CDR3 sequence (DNA): TGTGCCAGCAGTTTATCGGCCCAGGGGGCGCAGGGAGCGTACTTC. As protein: CASSLSAQGAQGAYF.

This clonotype came up a few times. CDR3 sequence reads: CATSDPPRRQGVAEQFF. The CDR3 DNA reads TGTGCCACCAGTGACCCCCCCCGGAGACAGGGGGTGGCTGAGCAGTTCTTC. V is TRBV24-1 and J is TRBJ2-1; 9 bases are shared with TRBD1. Germline trimming cut 4 bases from V and 9 bases from J; bases unmatched to any gene: 15. The CDR3 is 17 amino acids. Germline-derived CDR1 and CDR2 are KGHDR and SFDVKD.

V usage is TRBV19 and J usage is TRBJ2-5; possibly TRBD1 or TRBD2 for D (5 bases each). In germline, CDR1 is LNHDA, CDR2 SQIVND (reference sequence). The CDR3 runs 17 residues. Deletions cut 5 bases from V and 1 base from J, with 20 bases between. The CDR3 protein is CASSGWLGDGLQETQYF. The CDR3 DNA reads TGTGCCAGTAGTGGGTGGCTGGGGGACGGACTCCAAGAGACCCAGTACTTC.

This clonotype was observed a few times. The chain carries TRBV6-1 and TRBJ2-1; 7 bases match TRBD2. J lost 1 base, V lost 11 bases, and 8 bases had no gene match. This CDR3 spans 14 amino acids. CDR1 and CDR2 from the germline V gene are MNHNS and SASEGT. The DNA of the CDR3 is TGTGCCGCCGGGGAGGGTATGTCCTACAATGAGCAGTTCTTC. The encoded protein is CAAGEGMSYNEQFF.